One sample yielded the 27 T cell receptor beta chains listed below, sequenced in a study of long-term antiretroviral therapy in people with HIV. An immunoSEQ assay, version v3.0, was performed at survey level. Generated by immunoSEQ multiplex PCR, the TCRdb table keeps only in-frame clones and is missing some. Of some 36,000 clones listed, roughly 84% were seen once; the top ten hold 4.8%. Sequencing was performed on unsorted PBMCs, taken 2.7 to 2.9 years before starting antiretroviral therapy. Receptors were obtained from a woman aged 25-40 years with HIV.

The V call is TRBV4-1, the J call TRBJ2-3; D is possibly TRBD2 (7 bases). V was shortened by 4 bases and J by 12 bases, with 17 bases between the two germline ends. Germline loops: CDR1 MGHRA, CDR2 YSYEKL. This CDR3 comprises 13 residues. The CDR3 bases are TGCGCCAGCAGCCCCGCGGGGGACAACCCCCAGTATTTT. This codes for CASSPAGDNPQYF.

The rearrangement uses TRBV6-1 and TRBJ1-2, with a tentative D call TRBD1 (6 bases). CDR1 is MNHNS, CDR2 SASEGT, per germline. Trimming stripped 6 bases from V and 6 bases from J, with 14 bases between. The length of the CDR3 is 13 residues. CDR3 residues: CASRLFAGDGYTF. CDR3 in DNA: TGTGCCAGCAGATTATTTGCAGGGGATGGCTACACCTTC.

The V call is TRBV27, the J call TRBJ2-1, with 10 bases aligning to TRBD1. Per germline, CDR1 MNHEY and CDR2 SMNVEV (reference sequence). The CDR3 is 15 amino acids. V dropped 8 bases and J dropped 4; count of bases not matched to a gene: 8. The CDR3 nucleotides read TGTGCCAGCTTCCCAGAGGGACAGGGGTACAATGAGCAGTTCTTC. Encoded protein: CASFPEGQGYNEQFF.

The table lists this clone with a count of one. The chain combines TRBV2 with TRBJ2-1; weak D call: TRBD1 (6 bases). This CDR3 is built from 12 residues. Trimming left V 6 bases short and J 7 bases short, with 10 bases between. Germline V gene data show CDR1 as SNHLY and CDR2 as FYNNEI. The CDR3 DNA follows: TGTGCCAGCAGCCAACAGGGAAATGAGCAGTTCTTC. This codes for CASSQQGNEQFF.

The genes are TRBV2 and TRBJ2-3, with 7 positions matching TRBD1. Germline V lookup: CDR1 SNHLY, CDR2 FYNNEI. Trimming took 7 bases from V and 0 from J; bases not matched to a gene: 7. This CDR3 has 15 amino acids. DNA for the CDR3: TGTGCCAGCAAGACCCAGGGGGTTAGCACAGATACGCAGTATTTT. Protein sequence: CASKTQGVSTDTQYF. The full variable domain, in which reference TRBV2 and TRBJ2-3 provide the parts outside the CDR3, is EPEVTQTPSHQVTQMGQEVILRCVPISNHLYFYWYRQILGQKVEFLVSFYNNEISEKSEIFDDQFSVERPDGSNFTLKIRSTKLEDSAMYFCASKTQGVSTDTQYFGPGTRLTVL.

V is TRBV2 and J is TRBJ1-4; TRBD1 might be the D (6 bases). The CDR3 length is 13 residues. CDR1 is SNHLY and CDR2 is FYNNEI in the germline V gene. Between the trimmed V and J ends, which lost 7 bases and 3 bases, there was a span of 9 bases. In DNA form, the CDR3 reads TGTGCCAGCAAAGGGGGTTCTAATGAAAAACTGTTTTTT. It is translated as CASKGGSNEKLFF.

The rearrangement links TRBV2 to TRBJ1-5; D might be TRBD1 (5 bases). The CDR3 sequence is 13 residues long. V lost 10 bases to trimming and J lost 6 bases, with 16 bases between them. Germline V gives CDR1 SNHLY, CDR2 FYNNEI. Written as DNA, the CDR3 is TGTGCCACCCTCAGGGATCAAGGTCAGCCCCAGCATTTT. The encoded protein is CATLRDQGQPQHF.

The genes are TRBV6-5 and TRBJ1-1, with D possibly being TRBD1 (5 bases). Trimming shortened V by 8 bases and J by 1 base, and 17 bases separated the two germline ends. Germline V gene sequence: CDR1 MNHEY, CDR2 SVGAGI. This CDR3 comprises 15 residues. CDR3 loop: CASRWGGGPNTEAFF. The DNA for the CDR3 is TGTGCCAGCCGATGGGGCGGCGGCCCGAACACTGAAGCTTTCTTT.

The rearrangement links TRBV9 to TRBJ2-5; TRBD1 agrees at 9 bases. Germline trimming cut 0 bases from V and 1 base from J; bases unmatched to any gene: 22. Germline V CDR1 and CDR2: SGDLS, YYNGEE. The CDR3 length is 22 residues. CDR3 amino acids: CASSVGSTGTGSLVGIQETQYF. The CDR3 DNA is TGTGCCAGCAGCGTAGGGAGCACCGGGACAGGGAGTTTAGTCGGGATCCAAGAGACCCAGTACTTC. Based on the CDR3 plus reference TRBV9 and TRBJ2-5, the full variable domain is DSGVTQTPKHLITATGQRVTLRCSPRSGDLSVYWYQQSLDQGLQFLIQYYNGEERAKGNILERFSAQQFPDLHSELNLSSLELGDSALYFCASSVGSTGTGSLVGIQETQYFGPGTRLLVL.

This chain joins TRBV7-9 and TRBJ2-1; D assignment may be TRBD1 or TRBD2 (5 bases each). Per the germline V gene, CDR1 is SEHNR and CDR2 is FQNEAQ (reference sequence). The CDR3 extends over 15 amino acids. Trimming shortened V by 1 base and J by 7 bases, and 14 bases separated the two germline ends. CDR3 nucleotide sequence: TGTGCCAGCAGCTTAGTCTTACTGGGGGAGAATGAGCAGTTCTTC. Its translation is CASSLVLLGENEQFF.

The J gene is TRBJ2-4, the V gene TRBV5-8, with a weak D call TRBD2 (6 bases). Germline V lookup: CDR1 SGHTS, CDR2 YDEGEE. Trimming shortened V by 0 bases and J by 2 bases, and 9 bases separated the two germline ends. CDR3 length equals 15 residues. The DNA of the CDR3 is TGTGCCAGCAGCTTGGATCGGGGGTCCAAAAACATTCAGTACTTC. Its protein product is CASSLDRGSKNIQYF.

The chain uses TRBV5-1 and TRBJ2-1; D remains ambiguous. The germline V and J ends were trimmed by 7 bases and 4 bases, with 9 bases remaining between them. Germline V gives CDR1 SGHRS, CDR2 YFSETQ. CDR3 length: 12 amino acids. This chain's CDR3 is CASWKEYNEQFF. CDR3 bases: TGCGCCAGCTGGAAGGAGTACAATGAGCAGTTCTTC.

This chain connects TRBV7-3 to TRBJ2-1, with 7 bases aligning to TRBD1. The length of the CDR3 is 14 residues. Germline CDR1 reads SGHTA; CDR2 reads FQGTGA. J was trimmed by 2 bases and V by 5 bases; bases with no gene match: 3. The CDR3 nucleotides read TGTGCCAGCAGCGAGACAGGGCCCTACAATGAGCAGTTCTTC. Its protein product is CASSETGPYNEQFF.

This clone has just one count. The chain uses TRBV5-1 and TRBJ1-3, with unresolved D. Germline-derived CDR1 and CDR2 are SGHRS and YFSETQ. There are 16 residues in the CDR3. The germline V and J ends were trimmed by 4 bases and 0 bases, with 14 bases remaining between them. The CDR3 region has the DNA TGCGCCAGCAGCCCCCAGACCCCAGACTCTGGAAACACCATATATTTT. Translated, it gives CASSPQTPDSGNTIYF.

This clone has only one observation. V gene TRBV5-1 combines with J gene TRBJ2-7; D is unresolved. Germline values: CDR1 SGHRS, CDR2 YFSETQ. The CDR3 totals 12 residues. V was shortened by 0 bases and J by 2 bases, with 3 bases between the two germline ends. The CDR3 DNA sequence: TGCGCCAGCAGCTTGGGAACCTACGAGCAGTACTTC. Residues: CASSLGTYEQYF.

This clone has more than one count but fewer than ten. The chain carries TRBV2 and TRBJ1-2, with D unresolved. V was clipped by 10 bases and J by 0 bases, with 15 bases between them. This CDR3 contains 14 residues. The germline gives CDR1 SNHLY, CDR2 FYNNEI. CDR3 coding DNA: TGTGCCAAGAGAGAAGGACCCCCTAACTATGGCTACACCTTC. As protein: CAKREGPPNYGYTF.

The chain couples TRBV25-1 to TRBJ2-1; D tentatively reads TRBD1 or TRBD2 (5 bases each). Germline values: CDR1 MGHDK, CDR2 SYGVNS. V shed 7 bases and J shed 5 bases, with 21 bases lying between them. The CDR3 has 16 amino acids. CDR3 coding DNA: TGTGCCAGCAAACCGGGCCAAACTGTGGGGGACAATGAGCAGTTCTTC. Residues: CASKPGQTVGDNEQFF. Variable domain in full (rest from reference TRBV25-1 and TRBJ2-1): EADIYQTPRYLVIGTGKKITLECSQTMGHDKMYWYQQDPGMELHLIHYSYGVNSTEKGDLSSESTVSRIRTEHFPLTLESARPSHTSQYLCASKPGQTVGDNEQFFGPGTRLTVL.

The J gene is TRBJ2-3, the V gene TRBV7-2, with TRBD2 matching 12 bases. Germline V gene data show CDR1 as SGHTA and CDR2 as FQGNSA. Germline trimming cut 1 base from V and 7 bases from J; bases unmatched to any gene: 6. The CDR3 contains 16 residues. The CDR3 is CASSLDPSGGANTQYF. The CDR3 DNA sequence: TGTGCCAGCAGCTTAGACCCTAGCGGGGGGGCGAATACGCAGTATTTT.

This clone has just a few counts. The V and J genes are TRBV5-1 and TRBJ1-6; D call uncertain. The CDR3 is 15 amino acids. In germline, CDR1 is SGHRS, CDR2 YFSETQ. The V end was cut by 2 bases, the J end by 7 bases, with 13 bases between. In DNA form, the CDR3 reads TGCGCCAGCAGCTTTCAACAAATTGGCAATTCACCCCTCCACTTT. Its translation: CASSFQQIGNSPLHF.

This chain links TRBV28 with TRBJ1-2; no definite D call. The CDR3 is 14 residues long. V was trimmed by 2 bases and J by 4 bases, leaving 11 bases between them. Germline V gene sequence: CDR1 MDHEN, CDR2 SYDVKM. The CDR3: CASSLVPEGYGYTF. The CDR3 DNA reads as TGTGCCAGCAGTTTAGTCCCGGAGGGCTATGGCTACACCTTC.

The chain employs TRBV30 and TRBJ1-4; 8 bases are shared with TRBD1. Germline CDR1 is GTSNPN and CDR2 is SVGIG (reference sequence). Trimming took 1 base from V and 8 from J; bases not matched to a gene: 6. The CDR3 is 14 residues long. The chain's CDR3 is CAWSAQGAGEKLFF. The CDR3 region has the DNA TGTGCCTGGAGTGCCCAGGGGGCTGGGGAAAAACTGTTTTTT.

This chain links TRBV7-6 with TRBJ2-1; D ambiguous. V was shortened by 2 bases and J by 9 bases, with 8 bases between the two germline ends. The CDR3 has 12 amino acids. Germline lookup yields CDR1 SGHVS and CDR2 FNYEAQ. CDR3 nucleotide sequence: TGTGCCAGCAGCTTACGCGCTAGTGAGCAGTTCTTC. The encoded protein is CASSLRASEQFF.

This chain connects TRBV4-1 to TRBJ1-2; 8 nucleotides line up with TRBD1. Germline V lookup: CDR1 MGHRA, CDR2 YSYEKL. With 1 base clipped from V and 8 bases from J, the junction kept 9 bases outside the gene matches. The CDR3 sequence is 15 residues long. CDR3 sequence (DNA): TGCGCCAGCAGCCAAGGGACAGGGCGTGTGGGGGGCTACACCTTC. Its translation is CASSQGTGRVGGYTF.

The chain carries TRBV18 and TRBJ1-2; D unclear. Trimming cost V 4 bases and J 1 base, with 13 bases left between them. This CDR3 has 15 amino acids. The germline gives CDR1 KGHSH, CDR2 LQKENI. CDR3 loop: CASSREPLNNYGYTF. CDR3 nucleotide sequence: TGTGCCAGCTCACGGGAGCCGTTAAATAACTATGGCTACACCTTC.

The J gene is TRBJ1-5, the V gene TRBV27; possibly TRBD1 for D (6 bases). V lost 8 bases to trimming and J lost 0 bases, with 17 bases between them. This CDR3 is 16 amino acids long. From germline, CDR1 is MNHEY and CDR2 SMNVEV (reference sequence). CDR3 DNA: TGTGCCAGCCGCGTCGTGGGAGGGGGTAGCAATCAGCCCCAGCATTTT. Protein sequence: CASRVVGGGSNQPQHF.

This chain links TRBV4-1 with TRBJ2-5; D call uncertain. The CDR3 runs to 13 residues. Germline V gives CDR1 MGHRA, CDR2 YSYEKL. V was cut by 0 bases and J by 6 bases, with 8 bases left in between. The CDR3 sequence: CASSQDIEQTQYF. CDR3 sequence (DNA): TGCGCCAGCAGCCAAGATATAGAACAGACCCAGTACTTC.

The CDR3 nucleotides are TGTGCCACCAGCAGAGAGTCTAGTCAAGAGACCCAGTACTTC. Encoded protein: CATSRESSQETQYF. The J gene is TRBJ2-5, the V gene TRBV15, with D hard to call. Germline V gene lookup returns CDR1 LNHNV and CDR2 YYDKDF (reference sequence). Trimming cost V 0 bases and J 2 bases, with 7 bases left between them. CDR3 size: 14 residues.